This is a list of T cell receptor beta chains from one sample in a study of T cell responses to AZD1222 COVID-19 vaccine. Sequencing used immunoSEQ multiplex PCR; TCRdb keeps in-frame clones, though not all of them. The repertoire holds 100,000 to 150,000 clones, with about 90% as singletons. Sequencing was performed on peripheral blood, taken on day 0 of AZD1222 vaccination. Receptor source: an adult in good health. Each CDR3 is given with its conserved first and last residue. D genes are given only for firm matches. Rows give clone size only sometimes, using once, few, many, or a class for an expanded clone.

V gene: TRBV4-1; D gene: -; clone size: -; J gene: TRBJ2-3; CDR3 protein: CASSQVASLTDTQYF; CDR3 DNA: TGCGCCAGCAGCCAAGTGGCCAGCCTCACAGATACGCAGTATTTT
V gene: TRBV21-1; D gene: -; clone size: -; J gene: TRBJ2-7; CDR3 protein: CASSVGGRGLTYEQYF; CDR3 DNA: TGTGCCAGCAGCGTAGGGGGCCGAGGGTTAACCTACGAGCAGTACTTC
V gene: TRBV24-1; D gene: TRBD1; clone size: once; J gene: TRBJ2-5; CDR3 protein: CATSVTGEETQYF; CDR3 DNA: TGTGCCACCAGTGTTACAGGGGAAGAGACCCAGTACTTC
V gene: TRBV5-4; D gene: -; clone size: -; J gene: TRBJ1-4; CDR3 protein: CASSSQASNEKLFF; CDR3 DNA: TGTGCCAGCAGCTCACAGGCGTCTAATGAAAAACTGTTTTTT
V gene: TRBV18; D gene: -; clone size: -; J gene: TRBJ1-5; CDR3 protein: CASSHGGGNQPQHF; CDR3 DNA: TGTGCCAGCTCTCATGGGGGAGGCAATCAGCCCCAGCATTTT
V gene: TRBV10-3; D gene: TRBD1; clone size: -; J gene: TRBJ1-2; CDR3 protein: CAIRGDSQNYGYTF; CDR3 DNA: TGTGCCATCAGGGGGGACAGCCAGAACTATGGCTACACCTTC
V gene: TRBV5-1; D gene: TRBD1; clone size: -; J gene: TRBJ2-7; CDR3 protein: CASSSRGPEQYF; CDR3 DNA: TGCGCCAGCAGCTCCAGGGGGCCCGAGCAGTACTTC
V gene: TRBV19; D gene: -; clone size: once; J gene: TRBJ2-3; CDR3 protein: CASSKTYRAGGTDTQYF; CDR3 DNA: TGTGCCAGTAGTAAGACCTACAGGGCGGGTGGCACAGATACGCAGTATTTT
V gene: TRBV7-9; D gene: -; clone size: -; J gene: TRBJ1-1; CDR3 protein: CASSLVRGGNTEAFF; CDR3 DNA: TGTGCCAGCAGCTTAGTTAGGGGTGGGAACACTGAAGCTTTCTTT
V gene: TRBV12-3/TRBV12-4; D gene: -; clone size: -; J gene: TRBJ2-2; CDR3 protein: CASSLGGAGELFF; CDR3 DNA: TGTGCCAGCAGTTTGGGCGGGGCCGGGGAGCTGTTTTTT
V gene: TRBV19; D gene: -; clone size: -; J gene: TRBJ2-5; CDR3 protein: CATAPGTSETQYF; CDR3 DNA: TGTGCCACTGCCCCCGGGACATCAGAGACCCAGTACTTC
V gene: TRBV19; D gene: TRBD1; clone size: -; J gene: TRBJ1-1; CDR3 protein: CATKVDNDRGYAFF; CDR3 DNA: TGTGCCACAAAGGTGGACAATGACAGGGGTTACGCTTTCTTT
V gene: TRBV3-1/TRBV3-2; D gene: TRBD2; clone size: -; J gene: TRBJ2-1; CDR3 protein: CASSRTGSGGPGNEQFF; CDR3 DNA: TGTGCCAGCAGCCGGACCGGTAGCGGGGGGCCGGGTAATGAGCAGTTCTTC
V gene: TRBV12-3/TRBV12-4; D gene: -; clone size: few; J gene: TRBJ1-5; CDR3 protein: CASSSGYTGAQHF; CDR3 DNA: TGTGCCAGCAGTTCGGGATACACCGGAGCCCAGCATTTT
V gene: TRBV5-1; D gene: -; clone size: few; J gene: TRBJ2-1; CDR3 protein: CASSLAPSSYNEQFF; CDR3 DNA: TGCGCCAGCAGCTTGGCCCCGAGCTCCTACAATGAGCAGTTCTTC
V gene: TRBV7-8; D gene: -; clone size: -; J gene: TRBJ2-7; CDR3 protein: CASSFATLGYEQYF; CDR3 DNA: TGTGCCAGCAGCTTTGCGACACTCGGCTACGAGCAGTACTTC
V gene: TRBV6-1; D gene: TRBD1; clone size: -; J gene: TRBJ1-6; CDR3 protein: CASSGQGLQSYNSPLHF; CDR3 DNA: TGTGCCAGCAGTGGACAGGGCTTACAGTCCTATAATTCACCCCTCCACTTT
V gene: TRBV28; D gene: -; clone size: -; J gene: TRBJ1-1; CDR3 protein: CASSSGLGKMNTEAFF; CDR3 DNA: TGTGCCAGCAGTTCCGGCCTCGGAAAGATGAACACTGAAGCTTTCTTT
V gene: TRBV6-1; D gene: TRBD2; clone size: -; J gene: TRBJ2-5; CDR3 protein: CASSAPTGGTSGGGKTQYF; CDR3 DNA: TGTGCCAGCAGTGCCCCGACAGGGGGAACTAGCGGGGGAGGGAAGACCCAGTACTTC
V gene: TRBV6-5; D gene: TRBD1; clone size: -; J gene: TRBJ2-7; CDR3 protein: CASSYGTGYYEQYF; CDR3 DNA: TGTGCCAGCAGTTACGGGACAGGGTACTACGAGCAGTACTTC
V gene: TRBV2; D gene: TRBD1; clone size: -; J gene: TRBJ1-4; CDR3 protein: CASRGDSQEKLFF; CDR3 DNA: TGTGCCAGCCGAGGGGACAGCCAAGAAAAACTGTTTTTT
V gene: TRBV9; D gene: -; clone size: -; J gene: TRBJ2-3; CDR3 protein: CASSARGTDTQYF; CDR3 DNA: TGTGCCAGCAGCGCTCGGGGCACAGATACGCAGTATTTT
V gene: TRBV7-2; D gene: TRBD1; clone size: -; J gene: TRBJ2-2; CDR3 protein: CASDRVARGGELFF; CDR3 DNA: TGTGCCAGCGACAGGGTCGCCCGGGGCGGGGAGCTGTTTTTT
V gene: TRBV5-6; D gene: TRBD1; clone size: -; J gene: TRBJ1-5; CDR3 protein: CASSQTGMANQPQHF; CDR3 DNA: TGTGCCAGCAGCCAGACAGGGATGGCCAATCAGCCCCAGCATTTT